The clone carrying this TCR beta chain was seen a handful of times. Its specificity is not known. The data originate from a study of graft-versus-host responses after intestinal transplantation. Method: immunoSEQ multiplex PCR; TCRdb's copy keeps in-frame clones and lacks some. Among more than 85,000 clones listed, roughly four fifths were seen once. CDR1 and CDR2 from the germline V gene are WSHSY and SAAADI. The CDR3 has 14 amino acids. Trimming shortened V by 6 bases and J by 0 bases, and 8 bases separated the two germline ends. This receptor was identified in a human donor who received an intestinal transplant. V gene TRBV10-2 combines with J gene TRBJ1-4; the D is unclear. The sample consisted of unstimulated CD4+ T cells sorted from spleen or lymph node cells, taken before intestinal transplant. The CDR3 region has the DNA TGCGCCAGCAGAGCCGGGACAACTAATGAAAAACTGTTTTTT. Its translation is CASRAGTTNEKLFF.